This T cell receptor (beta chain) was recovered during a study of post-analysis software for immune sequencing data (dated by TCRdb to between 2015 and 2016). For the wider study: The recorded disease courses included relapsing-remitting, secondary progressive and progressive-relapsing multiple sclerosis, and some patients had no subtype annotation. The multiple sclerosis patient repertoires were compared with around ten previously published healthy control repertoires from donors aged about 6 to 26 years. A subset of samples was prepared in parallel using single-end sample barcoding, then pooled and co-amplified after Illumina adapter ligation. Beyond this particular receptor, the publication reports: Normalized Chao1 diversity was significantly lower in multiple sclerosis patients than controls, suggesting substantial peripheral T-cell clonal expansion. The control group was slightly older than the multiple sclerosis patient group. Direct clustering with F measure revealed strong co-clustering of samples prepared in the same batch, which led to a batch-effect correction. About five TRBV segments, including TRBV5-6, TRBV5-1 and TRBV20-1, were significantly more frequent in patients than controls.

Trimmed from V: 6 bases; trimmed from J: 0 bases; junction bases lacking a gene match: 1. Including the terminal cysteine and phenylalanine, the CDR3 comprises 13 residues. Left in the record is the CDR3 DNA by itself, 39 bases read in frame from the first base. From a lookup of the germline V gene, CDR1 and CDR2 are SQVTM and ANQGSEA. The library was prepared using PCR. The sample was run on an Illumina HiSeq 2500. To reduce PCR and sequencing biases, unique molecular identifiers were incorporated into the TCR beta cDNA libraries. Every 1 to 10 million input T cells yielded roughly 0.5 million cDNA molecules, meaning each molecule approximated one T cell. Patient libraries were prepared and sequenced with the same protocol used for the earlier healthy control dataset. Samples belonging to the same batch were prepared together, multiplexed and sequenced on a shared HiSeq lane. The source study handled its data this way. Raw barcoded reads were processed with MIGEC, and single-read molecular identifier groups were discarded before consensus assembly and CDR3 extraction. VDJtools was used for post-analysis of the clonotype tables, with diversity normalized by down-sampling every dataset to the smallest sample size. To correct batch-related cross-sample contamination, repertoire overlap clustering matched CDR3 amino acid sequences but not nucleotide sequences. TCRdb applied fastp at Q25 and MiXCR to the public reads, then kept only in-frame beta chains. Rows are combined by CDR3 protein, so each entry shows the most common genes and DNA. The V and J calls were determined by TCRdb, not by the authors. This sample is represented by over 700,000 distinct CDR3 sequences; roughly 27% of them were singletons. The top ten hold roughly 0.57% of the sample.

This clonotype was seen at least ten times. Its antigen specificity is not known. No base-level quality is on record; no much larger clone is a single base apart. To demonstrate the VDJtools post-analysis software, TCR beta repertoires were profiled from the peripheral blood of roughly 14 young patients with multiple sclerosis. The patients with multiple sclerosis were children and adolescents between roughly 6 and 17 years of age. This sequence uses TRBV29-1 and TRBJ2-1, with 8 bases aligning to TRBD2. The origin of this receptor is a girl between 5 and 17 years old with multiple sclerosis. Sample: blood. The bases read TGCAGCGTCGCGGGAGGCTCCTACAATGAGCAGTTCTTC. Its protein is CSVAGGSYNEQFF.